Listed below are T cell receptor beta chains from one sample, sequenced in a study of T cell responses to AZD1222 COVID-19 vaccine. Using immunoSEQ multiplex PCR, the repertoire was profiled, and TCRdb retains in-frame clones only, with some absent. The sample shows around 99,000 clones, approximately 90% of them seen only once. The specimen comprised peripheral blood, sampled 28 days after the second AZD1222 dose. Receptor source: an adult who received the AZD1222 COVID-19 vaccine. Each CDR3 is given with its conserved first and last residue. D genes are given only for firm matches. Clone sizes are given selectively: once, few, many, or a class where the clone is expanded.

>TRBJ2-2|15|TRBV4-1|TRBD2|NA
TGCGCCAGCAGCCAAGATGCGACTAGCGTCGGGGAGCTGTTTTTT
CASSQDATSVGELFF
>TRBJ2-3|16|TRBV15|TRBD2|NA
TGTGCCACCAGCAGAGAACTAGCGGGCTTCACAGATACGCAGTATTTT
CATSRELAGFTDTQYF
>TRBJ2-2|17|TRBV5-1|NA|NA
TGCGCCAGCAGCTCGATGATTGGGTACCCGAACACCGGGGAGCTGTTTTTT
CASSSMIGYPNTGELFF
>TRBJ1-6|16|TRBV4-3|NA|NA
TGCGCCAGCAGCCAAGATGGGAACAGAAGGAACTCACCCCTCCACTTT
CASSQDGNRRNSPLHF
>TRBJ2-2|16|TRBV9|TRBD1|once
TGTGCCAGCAGCGATCTACAGGGGGCGGGCACCGGGGAGCTGTTTTTT
CASSDLQGAGTGELFF
>TRBJ1-2|15|TRBV2|TRBD1|NA
TGTGCCAGCCATTTACTACAGGGGACCCTATCGGGCTACACCTTC
CASHLLQGTLSGYTF
>TRBJ2-1|13|TRBV24-1|NA|NA
TGTGCCACCAGTGAGTCAGGGGCTCGGGAGCAGTTCTTC
CATSESGAREQFF
>TRBJ2-1|17|TRBV5-5|NA|NA
TGTGCCAGCAGCCCCACTTCAGGGGTTGCGGTGTACAATGAGCAGTTCTTC
CASSPTSGVAVYNEQFF
>TRBJ1-1|18|TRBV7-9|NA|NA
TGTGCCAGCAGCTCAGGTTACAACACGGCCACGATGAACACTGAAGCTTTCTTT
CASSSGYNTATMNTEAFF
>TRBJ1-5|15|TRBV6-5|NA|NA
TGTGCCAGCAGGAGGGTGGAGGATAGCAATCAGCCCCAGCATTTT
CASRRVEDSNQPQHF
>TRBJ2-3|16|TRBV7-8|NA|once
TGTGCCAGCAGCTTGGGGGCCCAGCGGAGCACAGATACGCAGTATTTT
CASSLGAQRSTDTQYF
>TRBJ2-7|13|TRBV6-5|NA|NA
TGTGCCAGCAGTTACCTGAACGCCGTCGAGCAGTACTTC
CASSYLNAVEQYF
>TRBJ1-6|15|TRBV28|NA|NA
TGTGCCAGCAGTTTCCCTCAGGGGTTGGATTCACCCCTCCACTTT
CASSFPQGLDSPLHF
>TRBJ2-1|13|TRBV7-2|NA|NA
TGTGCCAGCAGCTTACAGGAGACTGGGGAGCAGTTCTTC
CASSLQETGEQFF
>TRBJ2-5|12|TRBV29-1|TRBD1|NA
TGCAGCGCGAGGACAGGGCTACGACCCCAGTACTTC
CSARTGLRPQYF
>TRBJ1-6|13|TRBV18|NA|NA
TGTGCCAGCTCACCACAGAGGGAATCACCCCTCCACTTT
CASSPQRESPLHF
>TRBJ2-1|14|TRBV7-9|TRBD2|NA
TGTGCCAGCAGCGAAGGGACTAGCGTGGATGAGCAGTTCTTC
CASSEGTSVDEQFF
>TRBJ2-3|17|TRBV4-1|TRBD1|NA
TGCGCCAGCAGCCAAGATGAGAGGACAGGTTGGTTTTATACGCAGTATTTT
CASSQDERTGWFYTQYF
>TRBJ1-2|15|TRBV28|TRBD1|once
TGTGCCAGCAGTTTAAGGGGGCGCCGTGGCTATGGCTACACCTTC
CASSLRGRRGYGYTF
>TRBJ2-7|12|TRBV10-2|TRBD2|few
TGCGCCAGCAGTGCTCTAGCGGGAGTGGCTATCTTC
CASSALAGVAIF
>TRBJ2-2|16|TRBV19|TRBD1|NA
TGTGCCAGTAGTACGAGGCGGACAGGGAACACCGGGGAGCTGTTTTTT
CASSTRRTGNTGELFF
>TRBJ1-1|15|TRBV5-1|NA|NA
TGCGCCAGCAGCTTGGCCTCAGGAATGAACACTGAAGCTTTCTTT
CASSLASGMNTEAFF
>TRBJ2-1|13|TRBV25-1|NA|NA
TGTGCCAGCAGTGCCTTACCGGGACGGCAGTGGTTCTTC
CASSALPGRQWFF
>TRBJ2-1|16|TRBV4-1|NA|NA
TGCGCCAGCAGCCAAAAAGACAGCAGCTCCTACAATGAGCAGTTCTTC
CASSQKDSSSYNEQFF
>TRBJ1-1|14|TRBV24-1|NA|once
TGTGCCACCAGTGAAGTGGGCTTGGGCACTGAAGCTTTCTTT
CATSEVGLGTEAFF
>TRBJ2-3|15|TRBV9|TRBD2|NA
TGTGCCAGCAGCGTAGCGACTAGCGGGGGGGATACGCAGTATTTT
CASSVATSGGDTQYF
>TRBJ2-2|13|TRBV12-3/TRBV12-4|TRBD2|once
TGTGCCAGCACGGGAGGTGGCACCGGGGAGCTGTTTTTT
CASTGGGTGELFF
>TRBJ1-1|14|TRBV7-2|NA|NA
TGTGCCAGCAGCTTGAGGCTCTCGAACACTGAAGCTTTCTTT
CASSLRLSNTEAFF
>TRBJ1-6|15|TRBV4-3|TRBD1|few
TGCGCCAGCAGCCAAGAACACAGGGGTAATTCACCCCTCCACTTT
CASSQEHRGNSPLHF
>TRBJ2-1|16|TRBV7-8|TRBD2|NA
TGTGCCAGCACCCTCATAGCGGGAGGGCCTTCCAATGAGCAGTTCTTC
CASTLIAGGPSNEQFF
>TRBJ2-3|16|TRBV2|TRBD2|NA
TGTGCCAGCACCCGAGGAGCGGGAAGTATCACAGATACGCAGTATTTT
CASTRGAGSITDTQYF
>TRBJ2-7|14|TRBV28|NA|NA
TGTGCCAGCAGTTACTCTGAGGGGGGGCTCACCTTGAACTTC
CASSYSEGGLTLNF
>TRBJ2-1|16|TRBV5-1|NA|NA
TGCGCCAGCAGCTTGGCCAAAGGACTCGACTTCAATGAGCAGTTCTTC
CASSLAKGLDFNEQFF
>TRBJ2-3|16|TRBV9|NA|NA
TGTGCCAGCAGCGTAGTTGGAGGGCTGGACACAGATACGCAGTATTTT
CASSVVGGLDTDTQYF
>TRBJ2-5|11|TRBV27|NA|NA
TGTGCCAGCAGTTTAGGGGGGACCCAGTACTTC
CASSLGGTQYF
>TRBJ2-7|12|TRBV5-1|NA|NA
TGCGCCAGCAGCTTGGCGGGAAACGAGCAGTACTTC
CASSLAGNEQYF
>TRBJ1-6|15|TRBV5-8|TRBD1|NA
TGTGCCAGCAGCAAGGACAGGGCCTATAATTCACCCCTCCACTTT
CASSKDRAYNSPLHF
>TRBJ2-1|17|TRBV6-2/TRBV6-3|TRBD2|NA
TGTGCCAGCAGTACCGGGACTAGCGGGAGGGCCTACAATGAGCAGTTCTTC
CASSTGTSGRAYNEQFF
>TRBJ2-1|15|TRBV5-4|NA|NA
TGTGCCAGCACCATAACCAGTTCTACCTACAATGAGCAGTTCTTC
CASTITSSTYNEQFF
>TRBJ1-5|16|TRBV27|TRBD1|NA
TGTGCCAGCAGCCCGTACGGGACAGGGAACAATCAGCCCCAGCATTTT
CASSPYGTGNNQPQHF
>TRBJ2-7|14|TRBV5-3|TRBD1|NA
TGTGCCAGAAGCTCCCGACAGGGGGCCCGCGAGCAGTACTTC
CARSSRQGAREQYF
>TRBJ2-3|16|TRBV5-1|TRBD1|NA
TGCGCCAGCAGCTTGAAAGGGGGCGACTTAACAGATACGCAGTATTTT
CASSLKGGDLTDTQYF
>TRBJ2-7|15|TRBV5-1|TRBD2|NA
TGCGCCAGCAGCTTGCAACTAGCGGGAGGGAGGGAGCAGTACTTC
CASSLQLAGGREQYF
>TRBJ2-5|18|TRBV3-1/TRBV3-2|TRBD2|NA
TGTGCCAGCAGCCAAGATACCCCCATGGGAGGGAGAGGGGAGACCCAGTACTTC
CASSQDTPMGGRGETQYF
>TRBJ1-2|14|TRBV5-5|NA|NA
TGTGCCAGCAGTTCTTACTTCACCAACTATGGCTACACCTTC
CASSSYFTNYGYTF